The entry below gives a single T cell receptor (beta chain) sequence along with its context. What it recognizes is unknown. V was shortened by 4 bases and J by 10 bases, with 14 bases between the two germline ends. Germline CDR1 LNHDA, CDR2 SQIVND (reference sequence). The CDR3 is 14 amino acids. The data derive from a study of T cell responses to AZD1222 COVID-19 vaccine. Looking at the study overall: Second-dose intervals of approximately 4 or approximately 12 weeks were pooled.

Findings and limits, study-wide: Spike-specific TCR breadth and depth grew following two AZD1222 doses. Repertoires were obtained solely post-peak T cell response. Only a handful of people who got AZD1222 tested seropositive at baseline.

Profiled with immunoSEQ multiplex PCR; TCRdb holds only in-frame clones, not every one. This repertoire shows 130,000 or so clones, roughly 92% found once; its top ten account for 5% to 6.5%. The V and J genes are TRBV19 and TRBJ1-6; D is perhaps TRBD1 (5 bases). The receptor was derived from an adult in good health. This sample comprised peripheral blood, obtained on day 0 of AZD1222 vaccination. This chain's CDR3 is CASSSKGQRSPLHF. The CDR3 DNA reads TGTGCCAGTAGTAGTAAGGGGCAGCGATCACCCCTCCACTTT.